This T cell receptor beta chain appears in the sequencing data of a study of CD8 T cells in ankylosing spondylitis. Study-wide points: Matched synovial fluid from ankylosing spondylitis patients was reported to be enriched for disease-linked clones. There was a TCR beta motif, made of several highly homologous variants, that appeared characteristic of ankylosing spondylitis blood.

For TCR beta, libraries came from quantitative 5'-RACE with molecular barcodes. Using its own MiXCR run on the 5' RACE reads, TCRdb lists one record per CDR3 protein. Among roughly 280,000 distinct CDR3 sequences listed, around 18% were seen once. Germline-derived CDR1 and CDR2 are SGHVS and FQNEAQ. This CDR3 is built from 14 residues. V gave up 7 bases and J gave up 8 bases; unmatched junction bases: 10. This clonotype appeared a few times. Its antigen is not known. The sequencing sample was made of blood, either unsorted or a sorted T cell fraction (not recorded which). The genes are TRBV7-8 and TRBJ2-4; TRBD2 aligns across 8 bases. The TCR originated in a male donor with ankylosing spondylitis or in good health (not recorded which). CDR3 sequence: CASTSLASGHIQYF. The CDR3 DNA follows: TGTGCCAGCACCTCGTTGGCTAGCGGGCACATTCAGTACTTC. Full variable domain (outside the CDR3, taken from reference TRBV7-8 and TRBJ2-4): GAGVSQSPRYKVAKRGQDVALRCDPISGHVSLFWYQQALGQGPEFLTYFQNEAQLDKSGLPSDRFFAERPEGSVSTLKIQRTQQEDSAVYLCASTSLASGHIQYFGAGTRLSVL.